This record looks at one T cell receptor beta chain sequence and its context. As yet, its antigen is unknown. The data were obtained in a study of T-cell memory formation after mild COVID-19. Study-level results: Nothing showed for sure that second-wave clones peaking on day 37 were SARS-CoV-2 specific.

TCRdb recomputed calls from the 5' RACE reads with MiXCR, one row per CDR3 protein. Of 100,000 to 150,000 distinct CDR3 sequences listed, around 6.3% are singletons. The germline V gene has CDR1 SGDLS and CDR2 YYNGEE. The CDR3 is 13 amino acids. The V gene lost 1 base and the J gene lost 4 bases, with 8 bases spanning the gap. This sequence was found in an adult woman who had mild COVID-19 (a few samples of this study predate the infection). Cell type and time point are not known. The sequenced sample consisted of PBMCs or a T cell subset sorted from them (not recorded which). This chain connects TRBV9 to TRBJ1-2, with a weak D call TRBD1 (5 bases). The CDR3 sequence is CASSVRQGYGYTF. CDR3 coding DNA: TGTGCCAGCAGCGTAAGGCAGGGCTATGGCTACACCTTC.